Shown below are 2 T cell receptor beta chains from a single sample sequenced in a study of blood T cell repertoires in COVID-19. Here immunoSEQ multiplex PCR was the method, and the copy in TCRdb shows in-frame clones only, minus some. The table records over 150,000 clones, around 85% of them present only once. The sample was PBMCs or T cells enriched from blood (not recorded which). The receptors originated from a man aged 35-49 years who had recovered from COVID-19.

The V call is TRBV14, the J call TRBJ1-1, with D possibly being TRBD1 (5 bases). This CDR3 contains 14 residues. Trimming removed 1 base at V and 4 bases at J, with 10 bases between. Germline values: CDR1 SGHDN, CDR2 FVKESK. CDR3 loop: CASSQVVGGTEAFF. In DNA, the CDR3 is TGTGCCAGCAGCCAAGTCGTGGGGGGCACTGAAGCTTTCTTT.

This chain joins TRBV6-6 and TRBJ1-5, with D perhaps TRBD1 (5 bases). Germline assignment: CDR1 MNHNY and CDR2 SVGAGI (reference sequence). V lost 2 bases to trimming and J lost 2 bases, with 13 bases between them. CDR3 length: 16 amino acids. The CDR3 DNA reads TGTGCCAGCAGTTACCTAAGGGGAGGAGGCAATCAGCCCCAGCATTTT. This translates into CASSYLRGGGNQPQHF.